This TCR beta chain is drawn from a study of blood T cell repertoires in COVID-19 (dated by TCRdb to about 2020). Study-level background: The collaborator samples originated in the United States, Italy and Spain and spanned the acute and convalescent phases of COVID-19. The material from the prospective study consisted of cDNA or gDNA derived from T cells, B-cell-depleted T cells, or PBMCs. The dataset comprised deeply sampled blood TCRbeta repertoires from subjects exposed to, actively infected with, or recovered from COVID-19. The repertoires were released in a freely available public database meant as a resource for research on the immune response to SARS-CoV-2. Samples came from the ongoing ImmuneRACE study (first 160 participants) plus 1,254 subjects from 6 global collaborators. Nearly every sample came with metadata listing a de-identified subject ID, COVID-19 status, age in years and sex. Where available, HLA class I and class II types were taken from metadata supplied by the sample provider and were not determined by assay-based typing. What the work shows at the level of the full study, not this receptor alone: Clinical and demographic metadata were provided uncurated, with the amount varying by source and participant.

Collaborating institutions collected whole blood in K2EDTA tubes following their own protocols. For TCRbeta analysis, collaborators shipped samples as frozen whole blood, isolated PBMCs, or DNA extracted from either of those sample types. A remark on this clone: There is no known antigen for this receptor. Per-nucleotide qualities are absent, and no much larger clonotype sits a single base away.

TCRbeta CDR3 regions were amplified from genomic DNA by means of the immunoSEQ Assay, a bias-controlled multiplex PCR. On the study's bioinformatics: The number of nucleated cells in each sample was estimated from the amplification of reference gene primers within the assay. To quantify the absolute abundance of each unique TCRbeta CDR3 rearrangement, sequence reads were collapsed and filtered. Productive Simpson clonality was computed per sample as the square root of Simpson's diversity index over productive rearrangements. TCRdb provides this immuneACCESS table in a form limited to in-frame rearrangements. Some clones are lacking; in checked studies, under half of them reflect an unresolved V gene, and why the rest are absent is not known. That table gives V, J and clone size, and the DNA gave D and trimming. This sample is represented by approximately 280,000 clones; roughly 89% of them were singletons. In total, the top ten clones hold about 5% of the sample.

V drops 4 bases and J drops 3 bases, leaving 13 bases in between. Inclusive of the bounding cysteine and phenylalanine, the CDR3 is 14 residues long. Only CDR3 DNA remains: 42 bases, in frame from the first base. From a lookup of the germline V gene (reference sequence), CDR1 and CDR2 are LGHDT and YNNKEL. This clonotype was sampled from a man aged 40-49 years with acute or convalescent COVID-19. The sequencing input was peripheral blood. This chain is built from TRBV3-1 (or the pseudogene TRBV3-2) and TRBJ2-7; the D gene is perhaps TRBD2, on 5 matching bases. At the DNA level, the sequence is TGTGCCAGCAGCCTTCTGGGAGTCTTCTACGAGCAGTACTTC. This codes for CASSLLGVFYEQYF.